This is a list of T cell receptor beta chains from one sample in a study of blood T cell repertoires in COVID-19. Method: immunoSEQ multiplex PCR; TCRdb's copy keeps in-frame clones and lacks some. The sample has approximately 240,000 clones, approximately 79% seen once; the top ten hold 4%. Sequenced input: peripheral blood. These receptors all stem from a woman in her thirties or forties with active or convalescent COVID-19. Both conserved end residues are part of each CDR3. D genes are given only for firm matches. Not all rows give a size; the values are once, few, many and, for expanded clones, a class.

>once|.|TRBV4-1|TRBJ2-3
TGCGCCAGCAGCCAAGATCCGCAGGGGCCAGATACGCAGTATTTT
CASSQDPQGPDTQYF
>.|.|TRBV11-2|TRBJ1-3
TGTGCCAGCAGCTTAAATAAACCAGGGCCTGGAAACACCATATATTTT
CASSLNKPGPGNTIYF
>.|.|TRBV18|TRBJ2-5
TGTGCCAGCTCACCCGGACAGTCCCAAGAGACCCAGTACTTC
CASSPGQSQETQYF
>.|.|TRBV19|TRBJ1-1
TGTGCCAGTACTACAAGCGCACCGAACACTGAAGCTTTCTTT
CASTTSAPNTEAFF
>.|.|TRBV6-1|TRBJ2-3
TGTGCCAGCAGTGAACAGGGGCAGAATACGCAGTATTTT
CASSEQGQNTQYF
>.|.|TRBV6-1|TRBJ1-1
TGTGCCAGCAGTGAATTTGGGCATACGCCAGTGGCTTTCTTT
CASSEFGHTPVAFF
>few|TRBD1|TRBV25-1|TRBJ1-6
TGTGCCAGCAGTGTCCAAGACAGGGCCAATTCACCCCTCCACTTT
CASSVQDRANSPLHF
>.|.|TRBV6-1|TRBJ1-5
TGTGCCAGCAGTGAACTTGGCAGGTCTCAGCCCCAGCATTTT
CASSELGRSQPQHF
>once|.|TRBV5-1|TRBJ2-7
TGCGCCAGCAGCCGTGACCCTAGCTCCTACGAGCAGTACTTC
CASSRDPSSYEQYF
>.|TRBD1|TRBV27|TRBJ2-7
TGTGCCAGCAGTTTAAGGGGGCTCGGCGAGCAGTACTTC
CASSLRGLGEQYF
>.|TRBD2|TRBV4-1|TRBJ2-3
TGCGCCAGCAGCCAAGTTTTTGCGGGGGGAGATACGCAGTATTTT
CASSQVFAGGDTQYF
>.|TRBD1|TRBV18|TRBJ1-2
TGTGCCAGCTCACCGGCTGTCGACAGGGGAGGTGATGGCTACACCTTC
CASSPAVDRGGDGYTF
>.|.|TRBV24-1|TRBJ1-2
TGTGCCACCAGTGAAGGAGGTAACTATGGCTACACCTTC
CATSEGGNYGYTF
>.|.|TRBV6-6|TRBJ1-6
TGTGCCAGCAGATCGACAGTTACTGACAATTCACCCCTCCACTTT
CASRSTVTDNSPLHF
>.|TRBD1|TRBV6-2/TRBV6-3|TRBJ1-2
TGTGCCAGCAGTCCGACAGGGGCAAATGGCTACACCTTC
CASSPTGANGYTF
>.|.|TRBV9|TRBJ1-3
TGTGCCAGCAGCGTAGAAGCGGGATCCGGAAACACCATATATTTT
CASSVEAGSGNTIYF
>.|TRBD1|TRBV11-2|TRBJ2-1
TGTGCCAGCAGCCCTAGGACAGGGTACAATGAGCAGTTCTTC
CASSPRTGYNEQFF
>.|.|TRBV19|TRBJ1-3
TGTGCCAGTAGTACCCCCGGGGAAAACACCATATATTTT
CASSTPGENTIYF
>.|TRBD2|TRBV30|TRBJ2-1
TGTGCCTGGAGTCCGGGACTAGGATCCTACAATGAGCAGTTCTTC
CAWSPGLGSYNEQFF
>.|TRBD1|TRBV28|TRBJ1-1
TGTGCCATACGAGGACAGGGCTTCACTGAAGCTTTCTTT
CAIRGQGFTEAFF
>.|TRBD1|TRBV5-1|TRBJ1-4
TGCGCCAGCAGCCCGGGACAGGGCGGTGAAAAACTGTTTTTT
CASSPGQGGEKLFF
>.|TRBD2|TRBV10-1|TRBJ2-3
TGCGCCAGCAGTGAGCGGAGACTAGCGGGGATAGATACGCAGTATTTT
CASSERRLAGIDTQYF
>.|.|TRBV5-1|TRBJ1-1
TGCGCCAGCAGCTTTTCCGGACAGTACACTGAAGCTTTCTTT
CASSFSGQYTEAFF
>.|.|TRBV2|TRBJ1-2
TGTGCCAGCCGCCCGAGTGACTGGAATGACTACACCTTC
CASRPSDWNDYTF
>few|.|TRBV12-3/TRBV12-4|TRBJ1-1
TGTGCCAGCAGTTTTCGTAGGAACACTGAAGCTTTCTTT
CASSFRRNTEAFF
>few|.|TRBV6-5|TRBJ1-5
TGTGCCAGCAGCGGGGGGGGCCGACAGCCCCAGCATTTT
CASSGGGRQPQHF
>.|TRBD2|TRBV9|TRBJ2-1
TGTGCCAGCAGCGTAGTTCGGGGGGGCCCTAATGAGCAGTTCTTC
CASSVVRGGPNEQFF
>.|TRBD2|TRBV11-2|TRBJ2-7
TGTGCCAGCAGCCTCCGGACTAGCGGGGTTCCCTACGAGCAGTACTTC
CASSLRTSGVPYEQYF
>.|TRBD1|TRBV6-2/TRBV6-3|TRBJ1-5
TGTGCCAGCAGCCCTTTCAAGGGGGCTAGCAATCAGCCCCAGCATTTT
CASSPFKGASNQPQHF
>.|TRBD1|TRBV19|TRBJ2-2
TGTGCCAGTAGAAGCCGGACAGGGTCAAGCATCGGGGAGCTGTTTTTT
CASRSRTGSSIGELFF
>.|.|TRBV5-1|TRBJ2-3
TGCGCCAGCAGCTTAGGAGGGGGCACAGATACGCAGTATTTT
CASSLGGGTDTQYF
>.|.|TRBV7-2|TRBJ2-3
TGTGCCAGCAGCTTAGACGGGGGACGCACAGATACGCAGTATTTT
CASSLDGGRTDTQYF
>.|TRBD1|TRBV6-1|TRBJ1-5
TGTGCCAGCAGTGCTCTGCGGGACAGGGGCGATCAGCCCCAGCATTTT
CASSALRDRGDQPQHF
>.|.|TRBV5-5|TRBJ1-6
TGTGCCAGCAGCCCACGACAGCTCGTCGCCTCACCCCTCCACTTT
CASSPRQLVASPLHF
>.|.|TRBV5-6|TRBJ1-6
TGTGCCAGCAGCTCCGAAGCCTCTTCACCCCTCCACTTT
CASSSEASSPLHF
>.|.|TRBV18|TRBJ2-7
TGTGCCAGCTCACCAGCCAGGGAACACGAGCAGTACTTC
CASSPAREHEQYF